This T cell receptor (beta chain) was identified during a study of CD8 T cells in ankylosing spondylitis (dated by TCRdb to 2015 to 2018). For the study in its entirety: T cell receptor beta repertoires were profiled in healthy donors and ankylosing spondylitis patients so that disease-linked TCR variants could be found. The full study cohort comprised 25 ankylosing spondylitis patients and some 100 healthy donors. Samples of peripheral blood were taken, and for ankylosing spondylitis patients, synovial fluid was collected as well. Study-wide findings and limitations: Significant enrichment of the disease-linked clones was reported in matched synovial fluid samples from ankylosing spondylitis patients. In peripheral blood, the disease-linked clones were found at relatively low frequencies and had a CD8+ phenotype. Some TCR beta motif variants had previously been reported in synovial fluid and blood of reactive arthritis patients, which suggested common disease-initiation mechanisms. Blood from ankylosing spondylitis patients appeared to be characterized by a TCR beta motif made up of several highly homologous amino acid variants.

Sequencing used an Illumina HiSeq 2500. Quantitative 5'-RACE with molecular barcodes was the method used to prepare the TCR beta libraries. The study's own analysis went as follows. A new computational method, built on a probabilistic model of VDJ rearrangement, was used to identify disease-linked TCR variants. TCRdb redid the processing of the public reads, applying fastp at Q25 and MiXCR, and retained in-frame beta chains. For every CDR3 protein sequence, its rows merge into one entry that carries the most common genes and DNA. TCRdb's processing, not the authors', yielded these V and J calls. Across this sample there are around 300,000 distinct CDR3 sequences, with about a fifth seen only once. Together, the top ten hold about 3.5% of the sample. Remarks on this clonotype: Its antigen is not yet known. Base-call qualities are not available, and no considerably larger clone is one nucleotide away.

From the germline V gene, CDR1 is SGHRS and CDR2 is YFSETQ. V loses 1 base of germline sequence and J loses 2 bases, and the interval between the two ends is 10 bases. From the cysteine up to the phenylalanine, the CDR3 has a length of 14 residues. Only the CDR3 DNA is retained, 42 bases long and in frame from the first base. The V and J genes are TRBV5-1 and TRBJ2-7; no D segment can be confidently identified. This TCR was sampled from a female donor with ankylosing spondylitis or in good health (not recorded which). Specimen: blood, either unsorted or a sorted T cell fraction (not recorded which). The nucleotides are TGCGCCAGCAGCTTGTCGGATTTACCCTACGAGCAGTACTTC. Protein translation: CASSLSDLPYEQYF.